This passage covers 14 T cell receptor beta chains from one sample sequenced in a study of EBV T-cell therapy then PD-1 blockade in nasopharyngeal carcinoma. Treatment: AdE1-LMPpoly-expanded autologous EBV-specific T-cell therapy followed by anti-PD-1 nivolumab. Assay: immunoSEQ multiplex PCR; the TCRdb copy retains only in-frame clones and omits some. This sample carries 20,000 to 25,000 clones, about 87% of them seen once, and the ten largest clones take approximately 31%. The antigens of these receptors remain unknown. This specimen was CD8+ T cells from blood, taken at approximately day 60 from a patient whose treatment included autologous EBV-specific T cells and nivolumab. These receptors were collected from a man in his forties with nasopharyngeal carcinoma.

The gene calls are TRBV4-1 and TRBJ1-5; tentative D call: TRBD1 (6 bases). The CDR3 is 15 amino acids. Germline V gene data show CDR1 as MGHRA and CDR2 as YSYEKL. The germline V and J ends were trimmed by 3 bases and 7 bases, with 16 bases remaining between them. This CDR3 reads CASSQTGTYNQPQHF. The CDR3 nucleotides are TGCGCCAGCAGCCAGACCGGGACATATAACCAGCCCCAGCATTTT.

The V gene is TRBV7-3, the J gene TRBJ2-2; TRBD1 matches at 9 bases. This CDR3 region has 15 residues. Unmatched junction bases numbered 2, after V lost 3 bases and J lost 3 bases. The germline CDR1 and CDR2 sequences are SGHTA and FQGTGA. CDR3 in DNA: TGTGCCAGCAGCTTTTGGACAGGGGACACCGGGGAGCTGTTTTTT. Amino acid sequence: CASSFWTGDTGELFF.

Points on this clone: Relative to the germline gene, one junction end is altered; a read error may explain this. The J gene is TRBJ1-6, the V gene TRBV5-5; 8 bases map to TRBD1. The length of the CDR3 is 16 residues. Per germline, CDR1 SGHKS and CDR2 YYEKEE (reference sequence). The CDR3 nucleotides read TGTGTCAGCAGCTTGCCCGGACAGGGCTTACCTTCACCCCTCCACTTT. As protein: CVSSLPGQGLPSPLHF.

This clone appeared a single time. This chain connects TRBV5-4 to TRBJ2-1, with 10 bases that match TRBD1. Trimming took 4 bases from V and 6 from J; bases not matched to a gene: 13. Germline V CDR1 and CDR2: SGHNT, YYREEE (reference sequence). CDR3 length: 17 amino acids. The CDR3 coding sequence is TGTGCCAGCAGCCCCTGGACAGGGGGGAATTTATTCAATGAGCAGTTCTTC. Amino acids: CASSPWTGGNLFNEQFF.

The chain has TRBV4-3 and TRBJ2-1; 11 bases map to TRBD2. This CDR3 has 16 residues. Germline CDR1 reads LGHNA; CDR2 reads YSLEER. Trimming at V came to 1 base and at J to 6 bases, leaving 5 bases not matched to a gene. The CDR3 nucleotides are TGCGCCAGCAGCCAAGTTGCACTAGCGGGGGCCAATGAGCAGTTCTTC. It translates to CASSQVALAGANEQFF.

The chain joins TRBV5-4 to TRBJ1-2; possibly TRBD1 for D (5 bases). The CDR3 runs 13 residues. The germline V gene encodes CDR1 SGHNT and CDR2 YYREEE (reference sequence). The V and J ends lost 3 bases and 4 bases respectively, with 10 bases between them. The DNA for the CDR3 is TGTGCCAGCAGCTGGGGGGGGTCCTATGGCTACACCTTC. Its protein is CASSWGGSYGYTF.

This rearrangement joins TRBV5-5 to TRBJ2-7; no firm D call. The CDR3 contains 13 residues. V dropped 4 bases and J dropped 3 bases, with 11 bases sitting between them. In germline, CDR1 is SGHKS, CDR2 YYEKEE (reference sequence). This chain's CDR3 is CASSPGRYYEQYF. CDR3 DNA sequence: TGTGCCAGCAGCCCCGGACGGTACTACGAGCAGTACTTC.

This clone was counted a single time. The J gene is TRBJ1-5, the V gene TRBV4-1, with D perhaps TRBD1 (5 bases). CDR3 length: 13 amino acids. V lost 0 bases, J lost 7 bases, and 7 bases lay in between. The germline gives CDR1 MGHRA, CDR2 YSYEKL. CDR3 loop: CASSQDRDQPQHF. CDR3 DNA: TGCGCCAGCAGCCAAGACAGGGACCAGCCCCAGCATTTT.

In its sample, this clone is medium-sized (0.01 to 0.1%). V usage is TRBV5-6 and J usage is TRBJ2-7, with 8 bases identical to TRBD1. The CDR3 extends over 15 amino acids. The ends lost 3 bases at V and 2 bases at J; junction bases unmatched: 7. Germline loops: CDR1 SGHDT, CDR2 YYEEEE. CDR3 in amino acids: CASSSWTGHPYEQYF. The DNA for the CDR3 is TGTGCCAGCAGCTCCTGGACAGGGCACCCCTACGAGCAGTACTTC.

This sequence joins TRBV13 and TRBJ2-5, with TRBD1 identical over 9 bases. The CDR3 length is 14 residues. Germline CDR1 reads PRHDT; CDR2 reads FYEKMQ (reference sequence). The V segment lost 4 bases and the J segment 3 bases; nucleotides outside the gene matches: 3. CDR3 sequence reads: CASSYRDREETQYF. Written as DNA, the CDR3 is TGTGCCAGCAGCTACCGGGACAGGGAAGAGACCCAGTACTTC.

The chain employs TRBV10-1 and TRBJ1-4; 7 bases are a match to TRBD1. This CDR3 spans 18 amino acids. The germline gives CDR1 WNHNN, CDR2 SYGVQD (reference sequence). V shed 6 bases, J shed 0 bases, and the junction held 13 bases outside the gene matches. CDR3 sequence: CASSTPGQRFATNEKLFF. The CDR3 coding sequence is TGCGCCAGCAGCACACCGGGACAGAGGTTCGCAACTAATGAAAAACTGTTTTTT.

CDR3 nucleotides: TGTGCCAGCAGTTACTCGACCGAGGCAGGGCAGCCCCAGCATTTT. This translates into CASSYSTEAGQPQHF. The chain combines TRBV6-2 or TRBV6-3 with TRBJ1-5, with a possible D match to TRBD1 (5 bases). Germline CDR1 MNHEY, CDR2 SVGEGT. Trimming shortened V by 0 bases and J by 7 bases, and 13 bases separated the two germline ends. This CDR3 spans 15 amino acids.

The chain has TRBV6-2 or TRBV6-3 and TRBJ1-6; weak D call: TRBD1 (5 bases). The CDR3 consists of 14 residues. Germline V lookup: CDR1 MNHEY, CDR2 SVGEGT. The V and J ends lost 0 bases and 7 bases respectively, with 7 bases between them. CDR3 loop: CASSYSTENSPLHF. The CDR3 region has the DNA TGTGCCAGCAGTTACTCGACAGAGAATTCACCCCTCCACTTT.

This chain joins TRBV24-1 and TRBJ2-5; maybe TRBD1 (5 bases). The CDR3 is 16 residues long. Germline V CDR1 and CDR2: KGHDR, SFDVKD. Between the trimmed V and J ends, which lost 5 bases and 2 bases, there was a span of 17 bases. The CDR3 region has the DNA TGTGCCACCAGTGGGCAGGGCGTTGGGTATCAAGAGACCCAGTACTTC. This codes for CATSGQGVGYQETQYF.